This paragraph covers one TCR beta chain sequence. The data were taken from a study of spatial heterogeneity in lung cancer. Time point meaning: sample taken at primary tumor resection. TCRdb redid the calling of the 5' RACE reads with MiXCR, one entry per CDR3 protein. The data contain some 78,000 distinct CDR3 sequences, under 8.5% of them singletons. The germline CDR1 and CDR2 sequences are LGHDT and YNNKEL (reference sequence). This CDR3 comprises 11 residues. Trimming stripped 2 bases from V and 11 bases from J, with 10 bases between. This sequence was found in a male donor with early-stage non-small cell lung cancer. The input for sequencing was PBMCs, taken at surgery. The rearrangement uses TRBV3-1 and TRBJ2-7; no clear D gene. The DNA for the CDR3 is TGTGCCAGCAGCCAACTCAACGTTAAGTACTTC. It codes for CASSQLNVKYF.